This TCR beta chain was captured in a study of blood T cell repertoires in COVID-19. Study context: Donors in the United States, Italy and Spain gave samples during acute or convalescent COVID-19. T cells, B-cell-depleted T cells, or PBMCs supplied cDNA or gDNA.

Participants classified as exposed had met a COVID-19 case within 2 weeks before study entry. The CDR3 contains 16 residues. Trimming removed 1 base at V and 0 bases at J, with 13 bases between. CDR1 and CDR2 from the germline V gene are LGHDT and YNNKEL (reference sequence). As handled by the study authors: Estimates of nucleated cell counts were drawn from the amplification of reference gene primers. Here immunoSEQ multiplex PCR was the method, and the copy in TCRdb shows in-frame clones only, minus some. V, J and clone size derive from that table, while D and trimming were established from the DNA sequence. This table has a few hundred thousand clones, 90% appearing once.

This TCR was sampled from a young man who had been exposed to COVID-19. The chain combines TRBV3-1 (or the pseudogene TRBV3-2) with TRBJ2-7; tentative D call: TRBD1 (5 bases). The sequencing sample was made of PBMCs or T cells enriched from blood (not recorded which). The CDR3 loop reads CASSQAGNRSSYEQYF. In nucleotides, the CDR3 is TGTGCCAGCAGCCAAGCTGGGAACAGGAGCTCCTACGAGCAGTACTTC.